This is a list of T cell receptor beta chains from one sample in a study of T-cell reconstitution after alpha-beta-depleted transplantation in children. TCRdb re-derived calls from the PCR reads in MiXCR, one entry per CDR3 protein. The table has fewer than 400,000 distinct CDR3 sequences, 23% seen once. Source: PBMCs, mostly from graft donor cells, taken 180 days after TCRalphabeta/CD19-depleted stem cell transplant. These receptors were collected from a male patient between 5 and 17 years old who had a stem cell transplant for acute lymphoblastic leukemia, so the T cells may come from the graft donor. Both conserved end residues are part of each CDR3. The order of the fields is V gene, clone size, D gene, J gene, CDR3 DNA, CDR3 protein. The D gene is left open where the match is weak. Part of the rows lack a size; the others show once, few, many or a class for expanded clones.

v_gene: TRBV20-1
abundance: few
d_gene: TRBD1
j_gene: TRBJ2-1
CDR3nt: TGCAGTGCTGGGGACAGATCCACTTACAATGAGCAGTTCTTC
CDR3aa: CSAGDRSTYNEQFF

v_gene: TRBV7-3
abundance: few
d_gene: TRBD1
j_gene: TRBJ2-1
CDR3nt: TGTGCCAGCAGCTTAGACAGGGCCCTAGGCAATGAGCAGTTCTTC
CDR3aa: CASSLDRALGNEQFF

v_gene: TRBV5-1
abundance: NA
d_gene: TRBD1
j_gene: TRBJ2-7
CDR3nt: TGCGCCAGCAGCTTACAACCGGGACAGGGGGCGTCCTTCTCCTACGAGCAGTACTTC
CDR3aa: CASSLQPGQGASFSYEQYF

v_gene: TRBV11-1
abundance: NA
d_gene: NA
j_gene: TRBJ2-2
CDR3nt: TGTGCCAGCAGTGGGGGATCGAACACCGGGGAGCTGTTTTTT
CDR3aa: CASSGGSNTGELFF

v_gene: TRBV9
abundance: NA
d_gene: NA
j_gene: TRBJ2-7
CDR3nt: TGTGCCAGCAGCCCCCGACCTGCTCTAAGGGGGAACTACGAGCAGTACTTC
CDR3aa: CASSPRPALRGNYEQYF

v_gene: TRBV3-1
abundance: NA
d_gene: TRBD2
j_gene: TRBJ2-5
CDR3nt: TGTGCCAGCAGCCAACATCCCCCCGGGGGGCAAGAGACCCAGTACTTC
CDR3aa: CASSQHPPGGQETQYF

v_gene: TRBV29-1
abundance: NA
d_gene: NA
j_gene: TRBJ2-1
CDR3nt: TGCAGCGTTGAACTTGGGTGGGACCTCTCCTACAATGAGCAGTTCTTC
CDR3aa: CSVELGWDLSYNEQFF

v_gene: TRBV5-4
abundance: many
d_gene: TRBD2
j_gene: TRBJ2-7
CDR3nt: TGTGCCAGCAGCGCAGGTAGCGGGGCTACCTACGAGCAGTACTTC
CDR3aa: CASSAGSGATYEQYF

v_gene: TRBV20-1
abundance: few
d_gene: TRBD2
j_gene: TRBJ2-4
CDR3nt: TGCAGTGCTGGGAGACTAGCGGGAGAGCTACTAGCCAAAAACATTCAGTACTTC
CDR3aa: CSAGRLAGELLAKNIQYF

v_gene: TRBV12-3/TRBV12-4
abundance: few
d_gene: NA
j_gene: TRBJ1-4
CDR3nt: TGTGCCAGCAGGCGATATGAAAAACTGTTTTTT
CDR3aa: CASRRYEKLFF

v_gene: TRBV13
abundance: few
d_gene: TRBD1
j_gene: TRBJ1-2
CDR3nt: TGTGCCAGCAGCTTCGGACAGGGCCGAACCTATGGCTACACCTTC
CDR3aa: CASSFGQGRTYGYTF

v_gene: TRBV6-1
abundance: NA
d_gene: NA
j_gene: TRBJ2-7
CDR3nt: TGTGCCAACAGTCAGCATTGGACACCTAACTACGAGCAGTACTTC
CDR3aa: CANSQHWTPNYEQYF

v_gene: TRBV20-1
abundance: NA
d_gene: TRBD2
j_gene: TRBJ2-7
CDR3nt: TGCAGTGCCGATAGGGGTAGCGGGAGGTCCTACGAGCAGTACTTC
CDR3aa: CSADRGSGRSYEQYF

v_gene: TRBV11-1
abundance: NA
d_gene: TRBD2
j_gene: TRBJ2-7
CDR3nt: TGTGCCAGCAGCCCCCTAGGAAAAGGGTTAGCGGGAGGGCCTCGAGGCGAGCAGTACTTC
CDR3aa: CASSPLGKGLAGGPRGEQYF

v_gene: TRBV27
abundance: NA
d_gene: NA
j_gene: TRBJ2-1
CDR3nt: TGTGCCAGCAGTTTAGGCAGGGAGTACTACAATGAGCAGTTCTTC
CDR3aa: CASSLGREYYNEQFF

v_gene: TRBV27
abundance: NA
d_gene: NA
j_gene: TRBJ2-1
CDR3nt: TGTGCCAGCAGTTTAAAAGGAGTGCATGAGCAGTTCTTC
CDR3aa: CASSLKGVHEQFF

v_gene: TRBV21-1
abundance: once
d_gene: NA
j_gene: TRBJ2-7
CDR3nt: TGTGCCAGCAGCAAACAAGACAGCTACTACGAGCAGTACTTC
CDR3aa: CASSKQDSYYEQYF

v_gene: TRBV29-1
abundance: few
d_gene: NA
j_gene: TRBJ1-4
CDR3nt: TGCAGCGTATGTGTGGAAAAACTGTTTTTT
CDR3aa: CSVCVEKLFF

v_gene: TRBV12-3/TRBV12-4
abundance: few
d_gene: NA
j_gene: TRBJ2-7
CDR3nt: TGTGCCAGCAGCTATCTGACTAACTCCTACGAGCAGTACTTC
CDR3aa: CASSYLTNSYEQYF

v_gene: TRBV7-3
abundance: few
d_gene: NA
j_gene: TRBJ2-1
CDR3nt: TGTGCCAGCAGCCCCCCAGGGGACGATGAGCAGTTCTTC
CDR3aa: CASSPPGDDEQFF

v_gene: TRBV5-5
abundance: few
d_gene: NA
j_gene: TRBJ2-7
CDR3nt: TGTGCCACGTTCATGGGGAGTGAGCAGTACTTC
CDR3aa: CATFMGSEQYF

v_gene: TRBV5-5
abundance: NA
d_gene: TRBD2
j_gene: TRBJ2-7
CDR3nt: TGTGCCAGCAGTGGGCTAGCGGGAATGTACGAGCAGTACTTC
CDR3aa: CASSGLAGMYEQYF

v_gene: TRBV20-1
abundance: NA
d_gene: NA
j_gene: TRBJ2-1
CDR3nt: TGCAGTGCTCCCAGGCAGACAGATCCAATTTCGTACAATGAGCAGTTCTTC
CDR3aa: CSAPRQTDPISYNEQFF

v_gene: TRBV20-1
abundance: NA
d_gene: NA
j_gene: TRBJ2-5
CDR3nt: TGCAGTGCTCGTCTCGGTTGGGGAGAGACCCAGTACTTC
CDR3aa: CSARLGWGETQYF

v_gene: TRBV7-3
abundance: NA
d_gene: TRBD2
j_gene: TRBJ2-4
CDR3nt: TGTGCCAGCAGCTCGCCCAGACTAGCGGGAGGGCCGGCGGCCAAAAACATTCAGTACTTC
CDR3aa: CASSSPRLAGGPAAKNIQYF

v_gene: TRBV7-2
abundance: many
d_gene: TRBD2
j_gene: TRBJ2-7
CDR3nt: TGTGCCAGCAGCAGACTCAGCGGGGTGGGCGAGCAGTACTTC
CDR3aa: CASSRLSGVGEQYF

v_gene: TRBV5-6
abundance: few
d_gene: TRBD2
j_gene: TRBJ2-7
CDR3nt: TGTGCCAGCAGCTTGATGCGGGAGGGACCTTACGAGCAGTACTTC
CDR3aa: CASSLMREGPYEQYF

v_gene: TRBV6-2/TRBV6-3
abundance: NA
d_gene: NA
j_gene: TRBJ2-5
CDR3nt: TGTGCCAGCAGTCCCTACCTCAGGGAAGAGACCCAGTACTTC
CDR3aa: CASSPYLREETQYF

v_gene: TRBV6-5
abundance: few
d_gene: NA
j_gene: TRBJ2-7
CDR3nt: TGTGCCAGCAGTTTGAAGGGGGACTTTTACGAGCAGTACTTC
CDR3aa: CASSLKGDFYEQYF

v_gene: TRBV4-2
abundance: NA
d_gene: TRBD1
j_gene: TRBJ1-6
CDR3nt: TGTGCCAGCAGCCAGGATCCGGGACAGGGATATTCACCCCTCCACTTT
CDR3aa: CASSQDPGQGYSPLHF

v_gene: TRBV20-1
abundance: NA
d_gene: TRBD2
j_gene: TRBJ2-7
CDR3nt: TGCAGTGCTCCTAGCGGGAGGGCCCACGAGCAGTACTTC
CDR3aa: CSAPSGRAHEQYF

v_gene: TRBV5-1
abundance: few
d_gene: TRBD1
j_gene: TRBJ2-7
CDR3nt: TGCGCCAGCATGAAGCAGGGGGCGCGAAGAATGAACGAGCAGTACTTC
CDR3aa: CASMKQGARRMNEQYF

v_gene: TRBV7-3
abundance: NA
d_gene: NA
j_gene: TRBJ2-7
CDR3nt: TGTGCCAGCAGCTTAATCCCCGTGTCCTACGAGCAGTACTTC
CDR3aa: CASSLIPVSYEQYF

v_gene: TRBV20-1
abundance: NA
d_gene: TRBD2
j_gene: TRBJ2-1
CDR3nt: TGCAGTGCCCGCATAGCGGGCAGCTCCTACAATGAGCAGTTCTTC
CDR3aa: CSARIAGSSYNEQFF

v_gene: TRBV20-1
abundance: NA
d_gene: NA
j_gene: TRBJ2-7
CDR3nt: TGCAGTGCTAGACCCGGGACTTACTACGAGCAGTACTTC
CDR3aa: CSARPGTYYEQYF

v_gene: TRBV18
abundance: few
d_gene: TRBD1
j_gene: TRBJ1-5
CDR3nt: TGTGCCAGCTCACCGGGGACAGGGAGGGATCAGCCCCAGCATTTT
CDR3aa: CASSPGTGRDQPQHF

v_gene: TRBV10-3
abundance: few
d_gene: NA
j_gene: TRBJ1-5
CDR3nt: TGTGCCATCAGTGAGTCAATCTATAGCAATCAGCCCCAGCATTTT
CDR3aa: CAISESIYSNQPQHF

v_gene: TRBV5-5
abundance: few
d_gene: TRBD2
j_gene: TRBJ2-7
CDR3nt: TGTGCCAGCTTCAGAACCCCGGGACTATCCTACGAGCAGTACTTC
CDR3aa: CASFRTPGLSYEQYF

v_gene: TRBV4-2
abundance: NA
d_gene: TRBD2
j_gene: TRBJ2-7
CDR3nt: TGTGCCAGCAGCCAAGATCAAGCTAGCGGGTGGTACGAGCAGTACTTC
CDR3aa: CASSQDQASGWYEQYF

v_gene: TRBV7-7
abundance: few
d_gene: NA
j_gene: TRBJ2-3
CDR3nt: TGTGCCAGCAGCCGGGTGCGCACAGATACGCAGTATTTT
CDR3aa: CASSRVRTDTQYF

v_gene: TRBV5-6
abundance: NA
d_gene: TRBD2
j_gene: TRBJ2-5
CDR3nt: TGTGCCAGCAGCACCAGCGGGAGGGGCTCTTTCCAAGAGACCCAGTACTTC
CDR3aa: CASSTSGRGSFQETQYF

v_gene: TRBV7-9
abundance: few
d_gene: TRBD2
j_gene: TRBJ2-3
CDR3nt: TGTGCCAGCAGCTTCTTAAGGCGGGAGGGCCGGGAAGATACGCAGTATTTT
CDR3aa: CASSFLRREGREDTQYF

v_gene: TRBV11-1
abundance: NA
d_gene: TRBD2
j_gene: TRBJ2-1
CDR3nt: TGTGCCAGCAGCTCCGGGGGGACTAGCGGGAGTGTGGCCTACAATGAGCAGTTCTTC
CDR3aa: CASSSGGTSGSVAYNEQFF

v_gene: TRBV20-1
abundance: few
d_gene: TRBD1
j_gene: TRBJ1-1
CDR3nt: TGCAGTGCGCCCCGGGGCAGGGGGCGCATGAACACTGAAGCTTTCTTT
CDR3aa: CSAPRGRGRMNTEAFF

v_gene: TRBV5-5
abundance: NA
d_gene: TRBD2
j_gene: TRBJ2-1
CDR3nt: TGTGCCAGCAGCGTACTCCTAGCGGCCTACAATGAGCAGTTCTTC
CDR3aa: CASSVLLAAYNEQFF

v_gene: TRBV29-1
abundance: few
d_gene: TRBD2
j_gene: TRBJ2-7
CDR3nt: TGCAGCGTTGAAGTGAGACTAGCGGGAGGAGGGTCCTACGAGCAGTACTTC
CDR3aa: CSVEVRLAGGGSYEQYF

v_gene: TRBV6-1
abundance: NA
d_gene: TRBD2
j_gene: TRBJ2-3
CDR3nt: TGTGCCAGCAGTGCCGGACTAGTTGGCACAGATACGCAGTATTTT
CDR3aa: CASSAGLVGTDTQYF